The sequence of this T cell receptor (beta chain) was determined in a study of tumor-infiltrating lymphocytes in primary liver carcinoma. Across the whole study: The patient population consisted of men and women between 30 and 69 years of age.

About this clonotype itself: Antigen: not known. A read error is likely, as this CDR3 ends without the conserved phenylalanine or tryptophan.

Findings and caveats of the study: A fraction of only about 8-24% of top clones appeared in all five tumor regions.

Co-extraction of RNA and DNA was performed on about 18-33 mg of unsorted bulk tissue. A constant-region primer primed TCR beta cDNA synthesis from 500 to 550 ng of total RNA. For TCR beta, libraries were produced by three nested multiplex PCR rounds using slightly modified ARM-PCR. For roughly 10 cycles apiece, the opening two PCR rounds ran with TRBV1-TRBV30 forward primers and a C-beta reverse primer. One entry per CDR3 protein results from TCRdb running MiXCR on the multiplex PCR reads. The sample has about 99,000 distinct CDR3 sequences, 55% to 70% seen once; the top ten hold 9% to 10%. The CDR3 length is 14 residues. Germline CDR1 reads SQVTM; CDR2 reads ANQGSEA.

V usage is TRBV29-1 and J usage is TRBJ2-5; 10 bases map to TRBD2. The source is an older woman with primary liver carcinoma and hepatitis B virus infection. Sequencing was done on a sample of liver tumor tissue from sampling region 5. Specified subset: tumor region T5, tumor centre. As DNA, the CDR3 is TGCAGTGTTGACCTGCTAGCGGGAGCGGAGACCCAGTACTAC. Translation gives CSVDLLAGAETQYY.